The rows below give T cell receptor beta chains drawn from one sample of a study of cytomegalovirus exposure and HLA in healthy donors. This table comes from immunoSEQ multiplex PCR, and its TCRdb copy is limited to in-frame clones, with some not included. The sample includes approximately 170,000 clones, almost 75% of them seen just once. The sample taken for sequencing was PBMCs. These receptors all come from a woman in her 30s in good health and CMV-seropositive. Each CDR3 is given with its conserved first and last residue. D genes are given only for firm matches. A clone size is listed for some rows: how often the clone was seen (once, few, many), or a class if it is expanded.

TRBV27,.,.,TRBJ2-7,TGTGCCAGCGGTGTCGGGAGCTCCTACGAGCAGTACTTC,CASGVGSSYEQYF
TRBV5-1,once,TRBD1,TRBJ1-1,TGCGCCAGCAGCCAAGGGGGCGTAACTGAAGCTTTCTTT,CASSQGGVTEAFF
TRBV15,.,TRBD2,TRBJ2-7,TGTGCCACCAGCAAGAACCTAGCGGGGATCTCCTACGAGCAGTACTTC,CATSKNLAGISYEQYF
TRBV5-1,.,.,TRBJ2-1,TGCGCCAGCAGCTTGGGCTTAGGGGGTGAGCAGTTCTTC,CASSLGLGGEQFF
TRBV7-9,.,TRBD2,TRBJ2-1,TGTGCCAGCAGCTTAGCGGGCTGGACTAGCGGGATCTCCTACAATGAGCAGTTCTTC,CASSLAGWTSGISYNEQFF
TRBV10-2,.,.,TRBJ2-2,TGCGCCAGCAGTGTGTCCGAGTCCGGGGAGCTGTTTTTT,CASSVSESGELFF
TRBV12-5,.,TRBD1,TRBJ2-1,TGTGCTAGTGCCTCAGACAGGGGGGGACCCTACAATGAGCAGTTCTTC,CASASDRGGPYNEQFF
TRBV28,.,TRBD2,TRBJ2-3,TGTGCCAGCAGTTTAACAGCGGGGAAACGCACAGATACGCAGTATTTT,CASSLTAGKRTDTQYF
TRBV6-5,few,TRBD2,TRBJ2-3,TGTGCCAGCAGTTACTCAACTAGCGGGAGAGAGGGTACGCAGTATTTT,CASSYSTSGREGTQYF
TRBV7-9,.,TRBD1,TRBJ2-6,TGTGCCAGCAGCTTAGTCGTGGGGACAGCTGGGGCCAACGTCCTGACTTTC,CASSLVVGTAGANVLTF
TRBV7-6,.,TRBD2,TRBJ2-3,TGTGCCAGCAGCTTGATAGCGGGATACACAGATACGCAGTATTTT,CASSLIAGYTDTQYF
TRBV6-1,.,.,TRBJ2-7,TGTGCCAGCAGTGAAGCGCCAGGGGTCGAGCAGTACTTC,CASSEAPGVEQYF
TRBV19,many,TRBD1,TRBJ1-1,TGTGCCAGTATCAATACAGGGGGGAGCACTGAAGCTTTCTTT,CASINTGGSTEAFF
TRBV25-1,once,TRBD1,TRBJ2-1,TGTGCCAGCAGGAGGGACAGCTTAGCCGAAGAGCAGTTCTTC,CASRRDSLAEEQFF
TRBV28,.,.,TRBJ2-3,TGTGCCAGCAGTTTACGACAGCTTAGCACAGATACGCAGTATTTT,CASSLRQLSTDTQYF
TRBV5-1,.,TRBD2,TRBJ2-2,TGCGCCAGCAGCTACTTAGCGGGAGGGTCCACCGGGGAGCTGTTTTTT,CASSYLAGGSTGELFF
TRBV30,few,TRBD1,TRBJ1-4,TGTGCCTGGAGTGATCGACAGGGGAATGAAAAACTGTTTTTT,CAWSDRQGNEKLFF
TRBV15,few,.,TRBJ1-5,TGTGCCACCAGCAAAGGCGACGGAGACGGATCTAATCAGCCCCAGCATTTT,CATSKGDGDGSNQPQHF
TRBV5-4,.,TRBD2,TRBJ2-7,TGTGCCAGCAGCCTGACTAGCGGGAGGAATAGGTACGAGCAGTACTTC,CASSLTSGRNRYEQYF
TRBV28,.,.,TRBJ1-2,TGTGCCAGCAGTACAGCCCAGGGCTATGGCTACACCTTC,CASSTAQGYGYTF
TRBV28,.,.,TRBJ1-3,TGTGCCAGCAAGGGGGGGCAAGCTGGAAACACCATATATTTT,CASKGGQAGNTIYF
TRBV28,.,.,TRBJ2-2,TGTGCCAGCAGTCCCTATATTCCGAACACCGGGGAGCTGTTTTTT,CASSPYIPNTGELFF
TRBV27,.,.,TRBJ2-7,TGTGCCAGCAGTTTCCCTCCCCCTGGCGGCGAGCAGTACTTC,CASSFPPPGGEQYF
TRBV28,.,TRBD1,TRBJ1-5,TGTGCCAGCAGCCCCTCCCGACAGGGCCCTAGCAATCAGCCCCAGCATTTT,CASSPSRQGPSNQPQHF
TRBV5-3,.,.,TRBJ1-4,TGTGCCAGAAGCCCCAACGGGGACAACCGATCGGAACTGTTTTTT,CARSPNGDNRSELFF
TRBV19,.,TRBD1,TRBJ1-2,TGTGCCAGTAGTGAGGGACAGGGCTATGGCTACACCTTC,CASSEGQGYGYTF
TRBV11-1,.,.,TRBJ1-2,TGTGCCAGCAGCCTACAGGGAGCTAACTATGGCTACACCTTC,CASSLQGANYGYTF
TRBV10-3,once,TRBD1,TRBJ2-7,TGTGCCATCAGTGAGTCGACAGGGACGACCTACGAGCAGTACTTC,CAISESTGTTYEQYF
TRBV5-1,.,.,TRBJ2-2,TGCGCCAGCAGCGCCGGAGGGGCGCGAACGAACACCGGGGAGCTGTTTTTT,CASSAGGARTNTGELFF
TRBV19,.,TRBD1,TRBJ1-5,TGTGCCAGTAGTCGGACAGGGGAGGGCAATCAGCCCCAGCATTTT,CASSRTGEGNQPQHF
TRBV4-1,once,TRBD1,TRBJ1-2,TGCGCCAGCAGCATACCCGGGACAGGCGGGGGCTACACCTTC,CASSIPGTGGGYTF
TRBV28,few,TRBD2,TRBJ2-7,TGTGCCAGCAGTCCGATAGCGGGCTACGAGCAGTACTTC,CASSPIAGYEQYF
TRBV9,.,TRBD2,TRBJ2-7,TGTGCCAGCAGCGTAGGACTAGCCCACGAGCAGTACTTC,CASSVGLAHEQYF
TRBV11-2,.,.,TRBJ1-2,TGTGCCAGCAGCTTAGGATCCGGGAACTATGGCTACACCTTC,CASSLGSGNYGYTF
TRBV29-1,.,.,TRBJ2-5,TGCAGCGTTGAAGGAGGGGGGGCGGTCGAGACCCAGTACTTC,CSVEGGGAVETQYF
TRBV7-6,medium-sized,.,TRBJ1-1,TGTGCCAGCAGCTTAGGACGATTAAGGGGTACGGCCCAAGGAGAGAACACTGAAGCTTTCTTT,CASSLGRLRGTAQGENTEAFF
TRBV15,.,TRBD2,TRBJ2-6,TGTGCCACACAAAGCTTCAGCGGGAGTATTGGGGCCAACGTCCTGACTTTC,CATQSFSGSIGANVLTF
TRBV28,.,TRBD2,TRBJ2-2,TGTGCCAGCACCGTCGCGGGGGGAAGGGTAGGAACCGGGGAGCTGTTTTTT,CASTVAGGRVGTGELFF
TRBV6-1,.,.,TRBJ1-6,TGTGCCAGCAGTGAACAGGGGCAGCTCGCCTCACCCCTCCACTTT,CASSEQGQLASPLHF
TRBV2,.,TRBD1,TRBJ2-7,TGTGCCAGCGGTTCAGGGACAGGGTCCAGCTCCTACGAGCAGTACTTC,CASGSGTGSSSYEQYF
TRBV10-3,few,.,TRBJ1-2,TGTGCCATCAGTGGAAACACATGGGAGGGCTACACCTTC,CAISGNTWEGYTF
TRBV6-5,.,.,TRBJ1-1,TGTGCCGTCCGGTTGGGCCCCCTTACTGAAGCTTTCTTT,CAVRLGPLTEAFF
TRBV10-1,once,.,TRBJ1-2,TGCGCCAGCAGTGAGTCCCTGGCGGTGGATGGCTACACCTTC,CASSESLAVDGYTF
TRBV13,.,TRBD2,TRBJ2-7,TGTGCCAGCAGGCAGCGGGACTCCTACGAGCAGTACTTC,CASRQRDSYEQYF
TRBV10-1,.,.,TRBJ2-3,TGCGCCAGCAGACAGGGCACAGATACGCAGTATTTT,CASRQGTDTQYF
TRBV5-1,.,TRBD2,TRBJ2-1,TGCGCCAGCAGCTACGCGGGAGGGTACAATGAGCAGTTCTTC,CASSYAGGYNEQFF
TRBV5-5,.,.,TRBJ1-1,TGTGCCAGCAGCTTGTCGAGCTCCAGTCGGCAAAGACTTGAAGCTTTCTTT,CASSLSSSSRQRLEAFF
TRBV9,.,TRBD2,TRBJ2-1,TGTGCCAGCAGCGTGGACAGCGGGAGCTTTGGCTCCTACAATGAGCAGTTCTTC,CASSVDSGSFGSYNEQFF
TRBV2,.,TRBD2,TRBJ2-7,TGTGCCAGCAGCGGACTAGCGGGAGTGTTCGAGCAGTACTTC,CASSGLAGVFEQYF
TRBV28,.,TRBD1,TRBJ1-1,TGTGCCAGCAGCTTGCTACAGGGGACAACTGAAGCTTTCTTT,CASSLLQGTTEAFF
TRBV5-4,.,TRBD2,TRBJ2-1,TGTGCCAGCAGCTTGTCGCTAGCGGGAGTCAATGAGCAGTTCTTC,CASSLSLAGVNEQFF
TRBV4-1,.,TRBD2,TRBJ2-5,TGTGCCAGCAGCACCGCTAGCGGGCTTCAAGAGACCCAGTACTTC,CASSTASGLQETQYF
TRBV4-1,few,.,TRBJ2-1,TGCGCCAGCAGCCAAGTAGGGGGCGGGATCTCCTACAATGAGCAGTTCTTC,CASSQVGGGISYNEQFF
TRBV23-1,.,.,TRBJ2-7,TGCGCCAGCAGTGAGTTGCTGGGACACACAGCCTACGAGCAGTACTTC,CASSELLGHTAYEQYF